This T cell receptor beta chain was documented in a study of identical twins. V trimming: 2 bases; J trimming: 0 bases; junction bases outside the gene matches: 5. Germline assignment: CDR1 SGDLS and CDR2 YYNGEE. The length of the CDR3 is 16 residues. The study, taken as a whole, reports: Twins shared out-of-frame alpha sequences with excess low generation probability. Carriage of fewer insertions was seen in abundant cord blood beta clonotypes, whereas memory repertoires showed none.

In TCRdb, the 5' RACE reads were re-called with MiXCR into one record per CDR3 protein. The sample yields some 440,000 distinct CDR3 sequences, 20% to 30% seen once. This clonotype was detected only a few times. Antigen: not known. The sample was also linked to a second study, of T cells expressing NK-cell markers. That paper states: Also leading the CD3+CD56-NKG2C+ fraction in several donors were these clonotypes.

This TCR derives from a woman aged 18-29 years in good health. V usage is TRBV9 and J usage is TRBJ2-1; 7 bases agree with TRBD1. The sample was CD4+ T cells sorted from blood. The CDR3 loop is CASSVGDSRSYNEQFF. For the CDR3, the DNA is TGTGCCAGCAGCGTGGGGGACAGCCGCTCCTACAATGAGCAGTTCTTC.